This TCR beta chain was sequenced during a study of blood T cell repertoires in COVID-19. Per the germline V gene, CDR1 is SGHRS and CDR2 is YFSETQ. CDR3 length: 11 amino acids. V was cut by 4 bases and J by 5 bases, with 4 bases left in between. Original analysis: Reference gene primer amplification gave estimated nucleated cell counts. TCRdb's table, derived via immunoSEQ multiplex PCR, lists solely in-frame clones and lacks some. V and J calls and clone size follow that table, whereas D and trimming were derived from the DNA. Of about 110,000 clones in the sample, approximately 79% were seen once. The chain recombines TRBV5-1 with TRBJ2-1, with no clear D. The sequence was obtained from a man aged 65 to 85 with active or convalescent COVID-19. Material for sequencing was peripheral blood. The CDR3 nucleotides read TGCGCCAGCAGCCACAACAATGAGCAGTTCTTC. The encoded protein is CASSHNNEQFF.